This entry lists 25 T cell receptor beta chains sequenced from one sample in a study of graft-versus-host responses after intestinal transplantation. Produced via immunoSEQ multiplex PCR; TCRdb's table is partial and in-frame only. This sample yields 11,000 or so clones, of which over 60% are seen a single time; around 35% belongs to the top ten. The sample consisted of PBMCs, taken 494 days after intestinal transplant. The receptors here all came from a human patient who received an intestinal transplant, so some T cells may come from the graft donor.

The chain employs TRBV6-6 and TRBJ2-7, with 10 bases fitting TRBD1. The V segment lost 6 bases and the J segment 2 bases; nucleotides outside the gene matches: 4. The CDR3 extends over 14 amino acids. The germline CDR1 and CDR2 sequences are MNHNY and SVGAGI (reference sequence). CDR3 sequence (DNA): TGTGCCAGCAGAGACAGGGGGCGCCCCTACGAGCAGTACTTC. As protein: CASRDRGRPYEQYF.

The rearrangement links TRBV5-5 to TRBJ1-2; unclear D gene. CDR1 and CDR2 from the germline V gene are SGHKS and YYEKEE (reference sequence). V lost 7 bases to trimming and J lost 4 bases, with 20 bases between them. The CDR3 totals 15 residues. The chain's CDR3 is CASAMISRKTYGYTF. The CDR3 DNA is TGTGCCAGCGCGATGATCTCGCGAAAGACCTATGGCTACACCTTC.

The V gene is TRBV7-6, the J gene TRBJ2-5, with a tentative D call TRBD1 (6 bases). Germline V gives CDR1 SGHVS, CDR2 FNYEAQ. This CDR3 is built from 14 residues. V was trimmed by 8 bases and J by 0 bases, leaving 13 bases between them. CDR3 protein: CASGTGPNQETQYF. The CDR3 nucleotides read TGTGCCAGCGGAACAGGGCCGAACCAAGAGACCCAGTACTTC.

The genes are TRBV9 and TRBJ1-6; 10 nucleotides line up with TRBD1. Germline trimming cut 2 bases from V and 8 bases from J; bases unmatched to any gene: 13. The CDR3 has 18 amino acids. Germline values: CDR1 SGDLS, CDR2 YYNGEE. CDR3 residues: CASSVVPVLDRGDSPLHF. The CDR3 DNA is TGTGCCAGCAGCGTGGTTCCGGTCCTGGACAGGGGGGATTCACCCCTCCACTTT.

CDR3 residues: CASSKDRVGGNTIYF. The CDR3 region has the DNA TGTGCCAGCAGTAAAGACAGGGTAGGAGGAAACACCATATATTTT. V gene TRBV28 combines with J gene TRBJ1-3; 7 bases agree with TRBD1. Per the germline V gene, CDR1 is MDHEN and CDR2 is SYDVKM. The CDR3 is made up of 15 amino acids. J gave up 4 bases and V 5 bases, and 8 bases lay outside the gene matches. The entire variable domain, with the rest obtained from reference TRBV28 and TRBJ1-3, is as follows: DVKVTQSSRYLVKRTGEKVFLECVQDMDHENMFWYRQDPGLGLRLIYFSYDVKMKEKGDIPEGYSVSREKKERFSLILESASTNQTSMYLCASSKDRVGGNTIYFGEGSWLTVV.

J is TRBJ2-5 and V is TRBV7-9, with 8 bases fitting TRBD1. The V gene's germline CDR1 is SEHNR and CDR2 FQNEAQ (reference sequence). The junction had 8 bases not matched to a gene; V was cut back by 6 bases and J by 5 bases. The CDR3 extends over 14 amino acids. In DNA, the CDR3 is TGTGCCAGCAGTACAGGACAGGGAGGCGAGACCCAGTACTTC. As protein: CASSTGQGGETQYF.

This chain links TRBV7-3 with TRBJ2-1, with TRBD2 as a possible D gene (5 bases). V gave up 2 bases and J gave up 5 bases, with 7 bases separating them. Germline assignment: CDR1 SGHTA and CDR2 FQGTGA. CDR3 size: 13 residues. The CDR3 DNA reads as TGTGCCAGCAGCTTAGGACTGAACAATGAGCAGTTCTTC. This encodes CASSLGLNNEQFF.

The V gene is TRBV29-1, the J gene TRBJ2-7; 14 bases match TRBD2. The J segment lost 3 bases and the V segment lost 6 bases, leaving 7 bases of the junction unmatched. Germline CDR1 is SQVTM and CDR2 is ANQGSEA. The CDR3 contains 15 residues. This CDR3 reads CSVQFGTSGSYEQYF. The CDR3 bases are TGCAGCGTCCAATTTGGGACTAGCGGGAGCTACGAGCAGTACTTC.

The CDR3 DNA reads as TGTGCCAGTAGCCGGACAGGAGCCCTGAATGGCTACACCTTC. Its translation is CASSRTGALNGYTF. The rearrangement uses TRBV19 and TRBJ1-2; TRBD1 aligns across 7 bases. This CDR3 spans 14 amino acids. CDR1 and CDR2 from the germline V gene are LNHDA and SQIVND (reference sequence). Trimming took 6 bases from V and 6 from J; bases not matched to a gene: 10. The complete variable domain, with remaining parts taken from reference TRBV19 and TRBJ1-2, reads DGGITQSPKYLFRKEGQNVTLSCEQNLNHDAMYWYRQDPGQGLRLIYYSQIVNDFQKGDIAEGYSVSREKKESFPLTVTSAQKNPTAFYLCASSRTGALNGYTFGSGTRLTVV.

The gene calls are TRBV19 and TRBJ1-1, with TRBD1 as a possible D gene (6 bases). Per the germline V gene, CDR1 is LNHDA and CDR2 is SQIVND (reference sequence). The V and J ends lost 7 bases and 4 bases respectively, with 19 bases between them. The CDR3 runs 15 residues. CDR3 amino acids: CASTLGRGAITEAFF. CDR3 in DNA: TGTGCCAGTACCCTAGGTCGGGGGGCGATCACTGAAGCTTTCTTT.

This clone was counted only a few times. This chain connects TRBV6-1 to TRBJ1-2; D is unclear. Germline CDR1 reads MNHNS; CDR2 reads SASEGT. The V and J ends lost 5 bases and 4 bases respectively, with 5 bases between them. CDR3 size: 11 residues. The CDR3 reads CASSWGYGYTF. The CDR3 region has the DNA TGTGCCAGCAGTTGGGGCTATGGCTACACCTTC.

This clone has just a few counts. The CDR3 bases are TGCGCCAGCAGCTGGCAGGGAAGGATTGGAGATTCACCCCTCCACTTT. It encodes CASSWQGRIGDSPLHF. The chain couples TRBV5-1 to TRBJ1-6, with D possibly being TRBD1 (5 bases). The CDR3 contains 16 residues. Germline CDR1 is SGHRS and CDR2 is YFSETQ. The ends were cut back, 3 bases at V and 8 bases at J, with 18 bases in the middle.

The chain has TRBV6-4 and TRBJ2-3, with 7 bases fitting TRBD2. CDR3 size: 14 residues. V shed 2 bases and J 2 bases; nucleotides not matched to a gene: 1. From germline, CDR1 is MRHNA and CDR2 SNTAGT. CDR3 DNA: TGTGCCAGCAGTGACGGGAGGGCCACAGATACGCAGTATTTT. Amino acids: CASSDGRATDTQYF.

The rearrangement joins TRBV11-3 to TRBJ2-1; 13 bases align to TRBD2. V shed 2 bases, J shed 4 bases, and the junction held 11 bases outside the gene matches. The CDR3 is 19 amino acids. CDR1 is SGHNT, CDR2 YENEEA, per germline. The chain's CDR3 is CASSLKQDTSGRVYNEQFF. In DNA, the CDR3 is TGTGCCAGCAGCTTAAAACAGGACACTAGCGGGAGGGTTTACAATGAGCAGTTCTTC.

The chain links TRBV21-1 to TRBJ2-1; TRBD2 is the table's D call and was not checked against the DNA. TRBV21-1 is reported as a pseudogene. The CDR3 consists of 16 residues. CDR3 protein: CASSKYRASGVNEQFF. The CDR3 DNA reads TGTGCCAGCAGCAAATATCGGGCTAGCGGGGTCAATGAGCAGTTCTTC.

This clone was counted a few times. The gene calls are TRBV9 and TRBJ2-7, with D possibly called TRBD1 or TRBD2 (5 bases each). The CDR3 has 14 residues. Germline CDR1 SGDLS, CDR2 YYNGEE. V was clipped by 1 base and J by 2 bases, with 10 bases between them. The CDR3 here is CASSVTRDAYEQYF. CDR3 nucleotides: TGTGCCAGCAGCGTAACCCGGGACGCCTACGAGCAGTACTTC.

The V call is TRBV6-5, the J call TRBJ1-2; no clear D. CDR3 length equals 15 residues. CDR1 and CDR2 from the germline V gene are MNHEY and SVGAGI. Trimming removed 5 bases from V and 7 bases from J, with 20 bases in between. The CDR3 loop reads CASSLLGSLEGGYTF. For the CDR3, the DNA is TGTGCCAGCAGTCTCCTAGGGAGCTTAGAGGGTGGCTACACCTTC.

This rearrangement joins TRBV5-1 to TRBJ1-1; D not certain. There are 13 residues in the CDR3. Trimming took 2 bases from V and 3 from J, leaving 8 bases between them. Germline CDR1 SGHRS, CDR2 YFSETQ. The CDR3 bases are TGCGCCAGCAGCTTATCAGCGGACACTGAAGCTTTCTTT. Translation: CASSLSADTEAFF.

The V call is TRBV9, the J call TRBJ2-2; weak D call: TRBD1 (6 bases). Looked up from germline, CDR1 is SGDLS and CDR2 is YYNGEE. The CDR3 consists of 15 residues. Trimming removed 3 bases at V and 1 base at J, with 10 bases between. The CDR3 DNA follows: TGTGCCAGCAGCGCGCAGACAGGGAACACCGGGGAGCTGTTTTTT. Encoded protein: CASSAQTGNTGELFF.

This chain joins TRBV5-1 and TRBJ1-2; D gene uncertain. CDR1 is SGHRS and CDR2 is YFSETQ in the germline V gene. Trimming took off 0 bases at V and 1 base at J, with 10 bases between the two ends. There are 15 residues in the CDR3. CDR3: CASSLVPGVNYGYTF. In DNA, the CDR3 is TGCGCCAGCAGCTTGGTGCCAGGAGTTAACTATGGCTACACCTTC.

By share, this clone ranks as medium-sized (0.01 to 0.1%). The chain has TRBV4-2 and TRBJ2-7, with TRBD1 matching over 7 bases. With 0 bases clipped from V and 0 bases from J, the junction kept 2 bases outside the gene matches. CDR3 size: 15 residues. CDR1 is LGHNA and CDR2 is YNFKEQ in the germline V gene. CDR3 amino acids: CASSQDRGPSYEQYF. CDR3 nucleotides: TGTGCCAGCAGCCAAGATAGGGGGCCCTCCTACGAGCAGTACTTC.

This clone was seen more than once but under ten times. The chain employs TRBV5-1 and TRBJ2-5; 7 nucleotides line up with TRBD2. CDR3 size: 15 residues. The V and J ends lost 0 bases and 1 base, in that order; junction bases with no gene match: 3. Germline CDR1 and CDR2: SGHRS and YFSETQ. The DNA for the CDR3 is TGCGCCAGCAGCTTGGAGGGAGGGATCCAAGAGACCCAGTACTTC. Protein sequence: CASSLEGGIQETQYF.

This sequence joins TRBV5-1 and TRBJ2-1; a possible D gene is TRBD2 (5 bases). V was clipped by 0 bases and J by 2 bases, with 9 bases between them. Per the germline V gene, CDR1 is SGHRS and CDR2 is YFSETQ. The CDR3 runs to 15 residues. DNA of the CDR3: TGCGCCAGCAGCTTGGACGGGGATACCTACAATGAGCAGTTCTTC. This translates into CASSLDGDTYNEQFF.

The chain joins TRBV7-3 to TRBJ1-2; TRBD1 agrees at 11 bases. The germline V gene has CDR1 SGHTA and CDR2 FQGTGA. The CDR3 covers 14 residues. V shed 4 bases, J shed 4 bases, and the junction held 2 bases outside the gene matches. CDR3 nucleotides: TGTGCCAGCAGCTCCGGGACAGGGGGCTATGGCTACACCTTC. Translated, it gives CASSSGTGGYGYTF.

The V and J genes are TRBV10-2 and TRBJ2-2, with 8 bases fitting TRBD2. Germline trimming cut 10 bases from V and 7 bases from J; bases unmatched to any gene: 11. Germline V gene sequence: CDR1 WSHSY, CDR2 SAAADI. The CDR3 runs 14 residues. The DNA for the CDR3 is TGCGCCACCGCCGAGACTAGCGAGGTCGGGGAGCTGTTTTTT. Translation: CATAETSEVGELFF.